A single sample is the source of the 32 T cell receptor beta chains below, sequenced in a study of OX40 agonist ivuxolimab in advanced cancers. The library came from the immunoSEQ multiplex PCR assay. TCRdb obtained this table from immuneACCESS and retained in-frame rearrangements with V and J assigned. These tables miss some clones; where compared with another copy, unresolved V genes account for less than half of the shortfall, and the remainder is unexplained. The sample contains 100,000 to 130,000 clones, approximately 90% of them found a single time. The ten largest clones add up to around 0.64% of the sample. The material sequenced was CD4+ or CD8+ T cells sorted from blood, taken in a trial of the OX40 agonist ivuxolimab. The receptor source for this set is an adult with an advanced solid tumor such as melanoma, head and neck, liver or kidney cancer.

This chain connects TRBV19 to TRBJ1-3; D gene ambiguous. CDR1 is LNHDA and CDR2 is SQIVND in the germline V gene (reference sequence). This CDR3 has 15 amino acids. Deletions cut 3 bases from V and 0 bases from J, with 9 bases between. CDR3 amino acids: CASSIYGNSGNTIYF. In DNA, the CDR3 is TGTGCCAGTAGTATTTACGGAAACTCTGGAAACACCATATATTTT.

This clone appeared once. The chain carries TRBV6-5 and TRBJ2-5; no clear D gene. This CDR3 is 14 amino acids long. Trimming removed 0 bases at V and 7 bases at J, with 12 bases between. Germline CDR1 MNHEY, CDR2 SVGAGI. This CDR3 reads CASSYSWQPGTQYF. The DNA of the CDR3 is TGTGCCAGCAGTTACTCGTGGCAGCCAGGGACCCAGTACTTC.

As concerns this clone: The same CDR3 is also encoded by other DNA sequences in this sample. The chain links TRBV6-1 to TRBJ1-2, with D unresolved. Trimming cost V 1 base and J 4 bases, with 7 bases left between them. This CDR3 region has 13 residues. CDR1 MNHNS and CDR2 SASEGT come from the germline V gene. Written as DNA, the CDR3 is TGTGCCAGCAGTGAAGGGGGAGGCTATGGCTACACCTTC. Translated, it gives CASSEGGGYGYTF.

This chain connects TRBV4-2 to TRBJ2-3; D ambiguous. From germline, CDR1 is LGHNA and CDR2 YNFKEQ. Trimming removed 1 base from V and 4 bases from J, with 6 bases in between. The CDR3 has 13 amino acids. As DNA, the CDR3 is TGTGCCAGCAGCCAAGCTGAAGCAGATACGCAGTATTTT. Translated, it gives CASSQAEADTQYF.

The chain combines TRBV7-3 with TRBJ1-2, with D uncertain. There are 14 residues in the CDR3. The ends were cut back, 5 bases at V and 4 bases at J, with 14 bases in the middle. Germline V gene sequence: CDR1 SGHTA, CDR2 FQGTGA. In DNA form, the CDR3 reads TGTGCCAGCAGCCCCCAGGCCTCCGGCTATGGCTACACCTTC. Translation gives CASSPQASGYGYTF.

DNA of the CDR3: TGTGCCACCAGCAGAGATCCAGGACAGACCTACGAGCAGTACTTC. The encoded protein is CATSRDPGQTYEQYF. This rearrangement joins TRBV15 to TRBJ2-7; D might be TRBD1 (6 bases). V was cut by 0 bases and J by 2 bases, with 11 bases left in between. There are 15 residues in the CDR3. Per the germline V gene, CDR1 is LNHNV and CDR2 is YYDKDF (reference sequence).

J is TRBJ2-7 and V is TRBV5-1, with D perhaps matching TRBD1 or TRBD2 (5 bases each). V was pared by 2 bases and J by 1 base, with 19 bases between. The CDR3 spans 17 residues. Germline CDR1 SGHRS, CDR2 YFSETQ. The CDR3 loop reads CASSFTFMGEESYEQYF. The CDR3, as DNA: TGCGCCAGCAGCTTCACGTTTATGGGGGAAGAATCCTACGAGCAGTACTTC.

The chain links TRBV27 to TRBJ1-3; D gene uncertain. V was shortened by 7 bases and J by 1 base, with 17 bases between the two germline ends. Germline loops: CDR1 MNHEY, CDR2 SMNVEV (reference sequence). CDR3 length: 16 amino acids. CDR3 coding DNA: TGTGCCAGCACCTTGGGCAGGCCCTTTTCTGGAAACACCATATATTTT. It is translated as CASTLGRPFSGNTIYF.

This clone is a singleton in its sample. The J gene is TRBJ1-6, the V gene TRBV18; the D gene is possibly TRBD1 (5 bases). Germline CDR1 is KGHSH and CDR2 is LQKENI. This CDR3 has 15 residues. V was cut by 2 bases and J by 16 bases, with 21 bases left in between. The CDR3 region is CASSPRETEPLLLHF. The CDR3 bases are TGTGCCAGCTCACCAAGAGAGACAGAGCCCCTCCTGCTCCACTTT.

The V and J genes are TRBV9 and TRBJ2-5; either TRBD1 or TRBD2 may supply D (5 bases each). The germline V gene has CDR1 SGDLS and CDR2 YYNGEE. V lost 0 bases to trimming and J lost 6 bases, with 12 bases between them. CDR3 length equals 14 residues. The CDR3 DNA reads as TGTGCCAGCAGCGTAGATAGGGGCGGGCAGACCCAGTACTTC. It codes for CASSVDRGGQTQYF.

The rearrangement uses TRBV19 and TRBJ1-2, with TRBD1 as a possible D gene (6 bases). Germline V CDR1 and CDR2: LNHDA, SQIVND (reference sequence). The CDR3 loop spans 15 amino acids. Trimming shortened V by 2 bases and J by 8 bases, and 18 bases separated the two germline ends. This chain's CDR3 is CASSIWARDIHGYTF. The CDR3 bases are TGTGCCAGTAGTATATGGGCCCGGGACATCCACGGCTACACCTTC.

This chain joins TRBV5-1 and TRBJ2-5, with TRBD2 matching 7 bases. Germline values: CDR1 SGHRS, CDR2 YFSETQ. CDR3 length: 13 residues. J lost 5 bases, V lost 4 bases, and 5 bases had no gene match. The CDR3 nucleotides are TGCGCCAGCAGCCTGCCGGGAGGTGAGACCCAGTACTTC. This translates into CASSLPGGETQYF. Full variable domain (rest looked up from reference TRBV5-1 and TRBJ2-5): KAGVTQTPRYLIKTRGQQVTLSCSPISGHRSVSWYQQTPGQGLQFLFEYFSETQRNKGNFPGRFSGRQFSNSRSEMNVSTLELGDSALYLCASSLPGGETQYFGPGTRLLVL.

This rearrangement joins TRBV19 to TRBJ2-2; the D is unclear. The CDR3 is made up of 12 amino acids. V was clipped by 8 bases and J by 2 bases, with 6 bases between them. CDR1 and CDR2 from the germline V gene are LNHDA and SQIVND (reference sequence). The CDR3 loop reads CASRLNTGELFF. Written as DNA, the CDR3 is TGTGCCAGTCGGTTAAACACCGGGGAGCTGTTTTTT.

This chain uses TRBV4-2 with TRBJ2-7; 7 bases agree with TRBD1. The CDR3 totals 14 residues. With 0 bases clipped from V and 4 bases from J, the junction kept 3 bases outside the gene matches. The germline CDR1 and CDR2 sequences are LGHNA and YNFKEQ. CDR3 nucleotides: TGTGCCAGCAGCCAAGACGACAGGGTATACGAGCAGTACTTC. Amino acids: CASSQDDRVYEQYF.

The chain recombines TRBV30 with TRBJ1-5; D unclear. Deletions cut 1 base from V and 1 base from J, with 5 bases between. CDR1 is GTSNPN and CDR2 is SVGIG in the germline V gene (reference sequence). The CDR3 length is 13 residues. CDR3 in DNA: TGTGCCTGGAGTGCGGACAGCAATCAGCCCCAGCATTTT. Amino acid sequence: CAWSADSNQPQHF.

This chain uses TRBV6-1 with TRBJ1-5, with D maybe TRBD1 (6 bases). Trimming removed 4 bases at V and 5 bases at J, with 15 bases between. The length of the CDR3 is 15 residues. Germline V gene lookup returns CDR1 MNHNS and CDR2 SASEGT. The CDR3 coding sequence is TGTGCCAGCAGTGGCGACAGGAGCGGGGATCAGCCCCAGCATTTT. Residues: CASSGDRSGDQPQHF.

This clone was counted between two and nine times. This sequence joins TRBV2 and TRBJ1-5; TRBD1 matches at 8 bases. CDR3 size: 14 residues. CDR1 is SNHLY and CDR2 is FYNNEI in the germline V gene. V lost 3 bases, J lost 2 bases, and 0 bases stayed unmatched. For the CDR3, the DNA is TGTGCCAGCAGTGAGGGACAGGGCAATCAGCCCCAGCATTTT. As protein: CASSEGQGNQPQHF.

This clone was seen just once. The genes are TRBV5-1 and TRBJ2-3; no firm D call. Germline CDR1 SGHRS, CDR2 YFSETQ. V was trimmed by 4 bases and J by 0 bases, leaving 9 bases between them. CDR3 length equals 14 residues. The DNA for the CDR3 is TGCGCCAGCAGCCCCCAGGCGAGCACAGATACGCAGTATTTT. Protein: CASSPQASTDTQYF.

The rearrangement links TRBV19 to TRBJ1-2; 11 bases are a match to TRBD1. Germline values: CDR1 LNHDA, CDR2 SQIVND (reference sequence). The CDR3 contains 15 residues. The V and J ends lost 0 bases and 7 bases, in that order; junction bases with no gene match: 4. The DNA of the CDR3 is TGTGCCAGTAGTATAGATGGACAGGGGGCCGGTGGCTACACCTTC. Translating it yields CASSIDGQGAGGYTF.

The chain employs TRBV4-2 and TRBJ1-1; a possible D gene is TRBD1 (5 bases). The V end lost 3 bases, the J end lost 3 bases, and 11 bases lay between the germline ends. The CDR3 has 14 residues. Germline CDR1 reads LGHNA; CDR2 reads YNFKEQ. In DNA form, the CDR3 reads TGTGCCAGCAGCCAGGCAGGGCGGGACACTGAAGCTTTCTTT. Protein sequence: CASSQAGRDTEAFF.

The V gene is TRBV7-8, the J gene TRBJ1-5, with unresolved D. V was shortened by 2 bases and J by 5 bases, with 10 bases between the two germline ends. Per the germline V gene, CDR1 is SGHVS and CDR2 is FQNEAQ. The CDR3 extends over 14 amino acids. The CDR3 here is CASSLRRVDQPQHF. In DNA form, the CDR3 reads TGTGCCAGCAGCTTACGGCGGGTCGATCAGCCCCAGCATTTT. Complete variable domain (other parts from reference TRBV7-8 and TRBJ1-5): GAGVSQSPRYKVAKRGQDVALRCDPISGHVSLFWYQQALGQGPEFLTYFQNEAQLDKSGLPSDRFFAERPEGSVSTLKIQRTQQEDSAVYLCASSLRRVDQPQHFGDGTRLSIL.

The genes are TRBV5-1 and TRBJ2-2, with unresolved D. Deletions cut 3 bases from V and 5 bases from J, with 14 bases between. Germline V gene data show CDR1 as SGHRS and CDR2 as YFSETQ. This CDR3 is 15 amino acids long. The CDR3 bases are TGCGCCAGCAGCTGGAGTGAAGTGGGGACCGGGGAGCTGTTTTTT. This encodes CASSWSEVGTGELFF.

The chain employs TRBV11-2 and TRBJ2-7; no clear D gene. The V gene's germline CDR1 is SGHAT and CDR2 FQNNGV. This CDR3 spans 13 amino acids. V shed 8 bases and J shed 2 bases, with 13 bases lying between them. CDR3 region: CASSTGYPYEQYF. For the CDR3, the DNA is TGTGCCAGCTCTACCGGGTACCCCTACGAGCAGTACTTC.

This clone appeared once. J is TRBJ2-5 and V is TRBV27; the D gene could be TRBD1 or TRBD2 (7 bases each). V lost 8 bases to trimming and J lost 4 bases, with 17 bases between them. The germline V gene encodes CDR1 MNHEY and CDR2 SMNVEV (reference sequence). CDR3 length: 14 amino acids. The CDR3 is CASRARGGGETQYF. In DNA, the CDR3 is TGTGCCAGCCGGGCCAGGGGGGGCGGAGAGACCCAGTACTTC.

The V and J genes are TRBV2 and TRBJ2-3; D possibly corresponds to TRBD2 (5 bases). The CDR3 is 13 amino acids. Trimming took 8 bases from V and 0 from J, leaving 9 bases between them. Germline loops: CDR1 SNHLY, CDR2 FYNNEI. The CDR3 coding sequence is TGTGCCAGCCTGGCGGGTAGCACAGATACGCAGTATTTT. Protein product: CASLAGSTDTQYF.

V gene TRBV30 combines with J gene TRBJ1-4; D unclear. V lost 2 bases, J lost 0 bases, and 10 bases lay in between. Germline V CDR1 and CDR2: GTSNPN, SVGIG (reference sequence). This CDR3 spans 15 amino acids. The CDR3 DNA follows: TGTGCCTGGAGTTCGGGTACGTCAACTAATGAAAAACTGTTTTTT. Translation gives CAWSSGTSTNEKLFF.

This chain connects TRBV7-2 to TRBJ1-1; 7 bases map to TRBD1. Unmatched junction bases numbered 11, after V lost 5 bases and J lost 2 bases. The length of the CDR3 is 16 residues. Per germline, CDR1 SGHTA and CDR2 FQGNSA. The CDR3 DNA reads TGTGCCAGCAGCCCAGGAGGGAGGGGGCGCAACACTGAAGCTTTCTTT. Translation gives CASSPGGRGRNTEAFF. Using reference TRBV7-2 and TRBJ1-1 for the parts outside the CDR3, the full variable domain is GAGVSQSPSNKVTEKGKDVELRCDPISGHTALYWYRQSLGQGLEFLIYFQGNSAPDKSGLPSDRFSAERTGGSVSTLTIQRTQQEDSAVYLCASSPGGRGRNTEAFFGQGTRLTVV.

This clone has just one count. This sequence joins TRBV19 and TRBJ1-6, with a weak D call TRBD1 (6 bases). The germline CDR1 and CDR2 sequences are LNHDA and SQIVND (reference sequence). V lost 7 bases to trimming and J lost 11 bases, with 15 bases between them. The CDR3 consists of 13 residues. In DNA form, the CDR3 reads TGTGCCAGTAAGAAACAGGGACCAGCACCCCTCCACTTT. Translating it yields CASKKQGPAPLHF.

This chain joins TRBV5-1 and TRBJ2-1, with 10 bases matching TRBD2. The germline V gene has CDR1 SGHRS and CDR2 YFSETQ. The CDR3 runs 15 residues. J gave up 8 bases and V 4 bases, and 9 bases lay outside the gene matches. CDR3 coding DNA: TGCGCCAGCAGCGAAGGACTAGCGGAAGGCGATGAGCAGTTCTTC. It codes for CASSEGLAEGDEQFF.

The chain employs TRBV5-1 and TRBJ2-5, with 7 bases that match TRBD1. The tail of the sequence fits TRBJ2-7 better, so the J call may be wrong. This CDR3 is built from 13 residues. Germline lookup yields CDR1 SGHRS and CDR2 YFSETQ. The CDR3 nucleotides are TGCGCCAGCAGCTTCGGGACAGACTACGAGCAGTACTTC. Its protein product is CASSFGTDYEQYF.

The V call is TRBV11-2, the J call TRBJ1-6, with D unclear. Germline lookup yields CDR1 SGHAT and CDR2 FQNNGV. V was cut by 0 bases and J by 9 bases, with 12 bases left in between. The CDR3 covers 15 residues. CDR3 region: CASSLEALFFSPLHF. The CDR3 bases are TGTGCCAGCAGCTTAGAGGCTTTATTCTTTTCACCCCTCCACTTT. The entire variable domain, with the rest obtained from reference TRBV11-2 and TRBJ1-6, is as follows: EAGVAQSPRYKIIEKRQSVAFWCNPISGHATLYWYQQILGQGPKLLIQFQNNGVVDDSQLPKDRFSAERLKGVDSTLKIQPAKLEDSAVYLCASSLEALFFSPLHFGNGTRLTVT.

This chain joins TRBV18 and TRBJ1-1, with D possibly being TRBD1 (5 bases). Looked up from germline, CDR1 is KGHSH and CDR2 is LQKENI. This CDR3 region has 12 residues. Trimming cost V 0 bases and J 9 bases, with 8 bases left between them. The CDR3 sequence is CASSPPTGQAFF. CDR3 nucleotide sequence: TGTGCCAGCTCACCACCAACAGGACAAGCTTTCTTT.